This entry features one TCR beta chain sequence. The antigen is undetermined. The germline CDR1 and CDR2 sequences are SEHNR and FQNEAQ (reference sequence). The CDR3 has 16 amino acids. V dropped 1 base and J dropped 3 bases, with 15 bases sitting between them. PCR used 60 Vbeta primers and 13 Jbeta primers. Measured with immunoSEQ multiplex PCR; TCRdb has only the in-frame clones, and not every one. This table has about 170,000 clones, roughly 80% appearing once. The sample comes from a study of cytomegalovirus exposure and HLA in healthy donors. General observations from the study: It was likely that a cluster of highly shared sequence variants was a sequencing artifact.

The chain employs TRBV7-9 and TRBJ2-5; maybe TRBD2 (6 bases). Source material: PBMCs. The source of this sequence is a woman between 18 and 30 years old in good health and CMV-seronegative. DNA of the CDR3: TGTGCCAGCAGCTTAGAGGGACTTGGGGGGAAAGAGACCCAGTACTTC. Its translation: CASSLEGLGGKETQYF.